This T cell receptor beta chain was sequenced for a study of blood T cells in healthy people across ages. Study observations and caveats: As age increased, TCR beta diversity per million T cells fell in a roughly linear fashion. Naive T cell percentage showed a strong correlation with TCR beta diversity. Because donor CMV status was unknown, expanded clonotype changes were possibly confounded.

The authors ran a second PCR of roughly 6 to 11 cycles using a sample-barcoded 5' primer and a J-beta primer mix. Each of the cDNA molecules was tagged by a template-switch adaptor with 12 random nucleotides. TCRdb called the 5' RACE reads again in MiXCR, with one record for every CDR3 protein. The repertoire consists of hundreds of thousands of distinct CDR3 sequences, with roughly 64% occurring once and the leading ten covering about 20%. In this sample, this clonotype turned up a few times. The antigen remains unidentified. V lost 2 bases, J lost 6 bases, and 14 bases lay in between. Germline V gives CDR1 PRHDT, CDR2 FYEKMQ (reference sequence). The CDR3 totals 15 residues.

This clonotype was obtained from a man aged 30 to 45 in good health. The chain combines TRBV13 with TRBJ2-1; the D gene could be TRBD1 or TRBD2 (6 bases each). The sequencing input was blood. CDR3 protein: CASSLNQQGGNEQFF. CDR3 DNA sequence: TGTGCCAGCAGCTTAAACCAACAGGGAGGCAATGAGCAGTTCTTC. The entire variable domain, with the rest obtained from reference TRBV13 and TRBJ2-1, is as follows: AAGVIQSPRHLIKEKRETATLKCYPIPRHDTVYWYQQGPGQDPQFLISFYEKMQSDKGSIPDRFSAQQFSDYHSELNMSSLELGDSALYFCASSLNQQGGNEQFFGPGTRLTVL.